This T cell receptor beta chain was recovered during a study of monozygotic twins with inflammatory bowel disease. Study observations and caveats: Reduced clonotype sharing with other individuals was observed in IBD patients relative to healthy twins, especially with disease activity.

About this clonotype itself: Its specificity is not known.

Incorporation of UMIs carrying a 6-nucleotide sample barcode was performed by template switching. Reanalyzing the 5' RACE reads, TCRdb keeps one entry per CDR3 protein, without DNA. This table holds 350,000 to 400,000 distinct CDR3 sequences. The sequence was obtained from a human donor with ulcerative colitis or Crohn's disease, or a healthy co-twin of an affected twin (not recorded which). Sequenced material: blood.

CDR3 sequence: CSARRDRAHDGYTF. The chain uses TRBV20-1 and TRBJ1-2; TCRdb's D gene call, TRBD1, goes unchecked for lack of DNA. CDR1 and CDR2 from the germline V gene are DFQATT and SNEGSKA (reference sequence). The CDR3 consists of 14 residues.